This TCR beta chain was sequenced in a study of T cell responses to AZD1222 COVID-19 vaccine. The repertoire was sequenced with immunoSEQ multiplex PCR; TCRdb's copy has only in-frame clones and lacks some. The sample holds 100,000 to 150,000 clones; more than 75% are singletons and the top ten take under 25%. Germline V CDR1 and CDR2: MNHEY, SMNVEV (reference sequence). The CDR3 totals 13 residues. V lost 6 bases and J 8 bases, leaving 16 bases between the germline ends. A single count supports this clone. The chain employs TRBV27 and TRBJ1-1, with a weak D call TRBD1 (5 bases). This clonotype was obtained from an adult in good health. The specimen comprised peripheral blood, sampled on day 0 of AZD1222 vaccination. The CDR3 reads CASRLAQGGEAFF. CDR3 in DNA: TGTGCCAGCAGACTAGCCCAGGGAGGCGAAGCTTTCTTT.